This TCR beta chain comes out of a study of control samples from healthy donors and cancer patients. CDR1 and CDR2 from the germline V gene are GTSNPN and SVGIG (reference sequence). V lost 0 bases to trimming and J lost 4 bases, with 9 bases between them. The CDR3 is made up of 13 amino acids. Produced via immunoSEQ multiplex PCR; TCRdb's table is partial and in-frame only. The profile covers 93,000 or so clones, with around 88% appearing a single time and about a fifth taken by the ten largest. Source material: PBMCs. The TCR originated in a man in his sixties with lung cancer. This chain uses TRBV30 with TRBJ1-2; unclear D gene. Here the CDR3 reads CAWSVLAAYGYTF. CDR3 nucleotide sequence: TGTGCCTGGAGTGTACTGGCAGCCTATGGCTACACCTTC.